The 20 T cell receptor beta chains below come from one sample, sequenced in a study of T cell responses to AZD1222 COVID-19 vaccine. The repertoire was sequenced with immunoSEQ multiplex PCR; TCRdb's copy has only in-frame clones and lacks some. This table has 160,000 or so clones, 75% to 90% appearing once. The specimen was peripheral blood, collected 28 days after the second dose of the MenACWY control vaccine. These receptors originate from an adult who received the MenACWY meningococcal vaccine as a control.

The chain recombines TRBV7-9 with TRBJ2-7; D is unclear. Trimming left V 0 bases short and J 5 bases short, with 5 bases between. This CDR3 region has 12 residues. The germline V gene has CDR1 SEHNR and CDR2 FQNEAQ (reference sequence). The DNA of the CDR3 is TGTGCCAGCAGCTTAGCTCTTGACGAGCAGTACTTC. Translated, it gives CASSLALDEQYF.

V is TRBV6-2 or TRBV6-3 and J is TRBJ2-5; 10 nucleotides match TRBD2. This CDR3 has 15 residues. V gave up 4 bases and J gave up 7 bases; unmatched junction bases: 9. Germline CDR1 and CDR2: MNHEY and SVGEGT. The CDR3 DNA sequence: TGTGCCAGCAGTTTCCCTAGCGGGAGCGGGGTGACCCAGTACTTC. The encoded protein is CASSFPSGSGVTQYF.

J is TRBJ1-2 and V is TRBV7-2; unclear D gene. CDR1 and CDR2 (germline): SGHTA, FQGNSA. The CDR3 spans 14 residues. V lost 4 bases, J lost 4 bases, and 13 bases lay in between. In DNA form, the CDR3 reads TGTGCCAGCAGCTCGAGCTCAAGTGGCTATGGCTACACCTTC. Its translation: CASSSSSSGYGYTF.

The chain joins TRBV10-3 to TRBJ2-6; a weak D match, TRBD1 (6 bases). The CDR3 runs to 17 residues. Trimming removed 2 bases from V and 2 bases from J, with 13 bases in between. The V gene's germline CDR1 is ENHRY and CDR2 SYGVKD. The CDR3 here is CAISEGRGRAGANVLTF. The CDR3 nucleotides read TGTGCCATCAGTGAGGGCAGGGGACGTGCTGGGGCCAACGTCCTGACTTTC.

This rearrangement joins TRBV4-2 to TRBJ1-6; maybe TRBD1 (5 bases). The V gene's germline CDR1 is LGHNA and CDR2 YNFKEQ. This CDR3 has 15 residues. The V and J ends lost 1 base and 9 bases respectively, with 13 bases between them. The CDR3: CASSQAPDGTSPLHF. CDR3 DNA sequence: TGTGCCAGCAGCCAAGCCCCCGACGGGACTTCACCCCTCCACTTT.

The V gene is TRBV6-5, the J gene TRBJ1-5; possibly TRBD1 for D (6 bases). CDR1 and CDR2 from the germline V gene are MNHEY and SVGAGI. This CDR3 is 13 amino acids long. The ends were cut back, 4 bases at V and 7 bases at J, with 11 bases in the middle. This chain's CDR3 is CASSFQGNQPQHF. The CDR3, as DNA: TGTGCCAGCAGTTTTCAGGGGAACCAGCCCCAGCATTTT.

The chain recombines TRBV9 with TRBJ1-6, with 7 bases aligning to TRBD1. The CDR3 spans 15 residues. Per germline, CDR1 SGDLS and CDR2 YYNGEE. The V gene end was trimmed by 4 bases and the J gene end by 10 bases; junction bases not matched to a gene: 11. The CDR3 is CASSPRGQPDSPLHF. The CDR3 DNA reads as TGTGCCAGCAGCCCACGGGGACAGCCGGACTCACCCCTCCACTTT.

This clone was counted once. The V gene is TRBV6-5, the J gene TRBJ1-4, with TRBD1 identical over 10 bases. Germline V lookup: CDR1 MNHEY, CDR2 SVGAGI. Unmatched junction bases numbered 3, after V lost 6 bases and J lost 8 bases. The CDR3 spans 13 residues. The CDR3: CASRRDRGEKLFF. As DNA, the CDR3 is TGTGCCAGCAGGCGGGACAGGGGCGAAAAACTGTTTTTT.

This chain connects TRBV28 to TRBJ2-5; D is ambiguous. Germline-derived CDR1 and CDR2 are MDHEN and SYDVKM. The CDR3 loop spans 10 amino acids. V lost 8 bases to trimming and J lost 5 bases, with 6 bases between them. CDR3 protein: CASYRETQYF. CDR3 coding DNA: TGTGCCAGCTACCGGGAGACCCAGTACTTC.

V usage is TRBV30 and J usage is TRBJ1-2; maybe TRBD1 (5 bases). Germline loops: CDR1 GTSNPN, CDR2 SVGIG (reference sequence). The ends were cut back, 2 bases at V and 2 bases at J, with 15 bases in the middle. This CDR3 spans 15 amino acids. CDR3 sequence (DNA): TGTGCCTGGAGTCTGGGAGGGGTCGGCAACTATGGCTACACCTTC. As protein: CAWSLGGVGNYGYTF.

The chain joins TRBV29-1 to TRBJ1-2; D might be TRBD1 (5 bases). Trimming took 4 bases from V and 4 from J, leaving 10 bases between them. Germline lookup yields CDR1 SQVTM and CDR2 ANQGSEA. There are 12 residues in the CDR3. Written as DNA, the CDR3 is TGCAGCGTTGCAGGGTCCGCCTATGGCTACACCTTC. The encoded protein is CSVAGSAYGYTF.

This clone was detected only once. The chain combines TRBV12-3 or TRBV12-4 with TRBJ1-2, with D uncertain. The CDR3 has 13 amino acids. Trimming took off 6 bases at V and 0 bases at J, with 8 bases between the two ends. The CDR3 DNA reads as TGTGCCAGCAGCTCATCAGCTAACTATGGCTACACCTTC. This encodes CASSSSANYGYTF.

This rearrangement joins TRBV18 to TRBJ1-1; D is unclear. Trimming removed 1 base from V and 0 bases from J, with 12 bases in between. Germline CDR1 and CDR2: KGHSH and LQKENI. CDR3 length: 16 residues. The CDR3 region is CASSPLSTEVNTEAFF. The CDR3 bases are TGTGCCAGCTCACCACTGAGCACGGAAGTGAACACTGAAGCTTTCTTT. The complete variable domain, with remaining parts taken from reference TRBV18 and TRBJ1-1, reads NAGVMQNPRHLVRRRGQEARLRCSPMKGHSHVYWYRQLPEEGLKFMVYLQKENIIDESGMPKERFSAEFPKEGPSILRIQQVVRGDSAAYFCASSPLSTEVNTEAFFGQGTRLTVV.

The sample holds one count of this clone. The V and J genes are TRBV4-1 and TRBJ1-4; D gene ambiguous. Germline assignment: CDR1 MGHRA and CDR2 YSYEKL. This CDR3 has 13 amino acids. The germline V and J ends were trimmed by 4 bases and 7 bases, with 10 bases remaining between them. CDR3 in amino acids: CASSLTNGEKLFF. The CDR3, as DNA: TGCGCCAGCAGCCTCACGAATGGTGAAAAACTGTTTTTT.

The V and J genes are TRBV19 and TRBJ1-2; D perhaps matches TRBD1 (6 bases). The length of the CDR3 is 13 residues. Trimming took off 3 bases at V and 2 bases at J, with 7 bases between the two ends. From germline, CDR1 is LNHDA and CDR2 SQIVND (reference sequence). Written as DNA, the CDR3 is TGTGCCAGTAGTATGGGACAAAACTATGGCTACACCTTC. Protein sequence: CASSMGQNYGYTF.

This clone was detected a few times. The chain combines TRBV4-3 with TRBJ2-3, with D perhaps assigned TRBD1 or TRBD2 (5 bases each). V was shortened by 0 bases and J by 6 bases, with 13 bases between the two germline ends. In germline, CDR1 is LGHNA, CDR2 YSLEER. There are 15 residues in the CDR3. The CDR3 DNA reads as TGCGCCAGCAGCCAAGATAGGCCCGGGGCGGATACGCAGTATTTT. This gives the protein CASSQDRPGADTQYF.

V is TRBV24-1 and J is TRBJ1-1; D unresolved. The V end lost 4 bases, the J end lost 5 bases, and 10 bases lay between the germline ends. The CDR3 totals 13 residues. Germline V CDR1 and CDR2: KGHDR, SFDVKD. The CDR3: CATSDPRWTEAFF. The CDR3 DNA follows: TGTGCCACCAGTGACCCTAGGTGGACTGAAGCTTTCTTT.

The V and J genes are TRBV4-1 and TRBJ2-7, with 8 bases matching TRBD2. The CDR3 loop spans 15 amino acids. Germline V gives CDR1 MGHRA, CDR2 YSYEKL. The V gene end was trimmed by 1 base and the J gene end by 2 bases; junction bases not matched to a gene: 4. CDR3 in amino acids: CASSQATSGPYEQYF. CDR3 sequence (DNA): TGCGCCAGCAGCCAAGCTACTAGCGGTCCCTACGAGCAGTACTTC.

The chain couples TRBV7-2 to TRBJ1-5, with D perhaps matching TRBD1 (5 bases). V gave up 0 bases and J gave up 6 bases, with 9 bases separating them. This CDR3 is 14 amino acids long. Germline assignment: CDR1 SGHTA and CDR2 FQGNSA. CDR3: CASSLAAGGQPQHF. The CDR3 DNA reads TGTGCCAGCAGCTTAGCCGCCGGGGGTCAGCCCCAGCATTTT.

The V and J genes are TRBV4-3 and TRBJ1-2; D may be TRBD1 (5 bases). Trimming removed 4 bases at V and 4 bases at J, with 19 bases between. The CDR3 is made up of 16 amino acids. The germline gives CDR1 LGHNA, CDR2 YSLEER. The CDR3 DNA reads TGCGCCAGCAGCCCTACCAGCCCCGGGGCCCCCTATGGCTACACCTTC. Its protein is CASSPTSPGAPYGYTF.